The TCR beta chain under discussion was sequenced for a study of blood T cell repertoires in COVID-19. Whole-study context: The United States, Italy and Spain provided the acute and convalescent COVID-19 samples. T cells, B-cell-depleted T cells, or PBMCs provided the cDNA or gDNA that served as material.

The authors' processing: It was from reference gene primer amplification that nucleated cell counts were estimated. TCRdb's copy holds only in-frame clones and misses some; the assay was immunoSEQ multiplex PCR. D and trimming come from the DNA, and the V and J calls and clone size come from that table. The table lists 11,000 to 15,000 clones, 80% to 95% of them singletons, with 8.1% in the top ten. Trimming cost V 4 bases and J 5 bases, with 14 bases left between them. The CDR3 covers 14 residues. CDR1 is GTSNPN, CDR2 SVGIG, per germline (reference sequence). Input material: peripheral blood. The clonotype was recovered from a human donor in a cohort sampled during active COVID-19. This chain uses TRBV30 with TRBJ2-2; perhaps TRBD2 as D (5 bases). CDR3 DNA: TGTGCCTGGATGCGGACCCGAGGGACCGGGGAGCTGTTTTTT. It translates to CAWMRTRGTGELFF.